The 3 T cell receptor beta chains below were found in one sample sequenced in a study of T cell responses to AZD1222 COVID-19 vaccine. The method was immunoSEQ multiplex PCR; TCRdb's version includes in-frame clones alone and lacks a portion of them. The table shows roughly 120,000 clones, with about 85% occurring only once. The sequences come from peripheral blood, collected on day 0 of AZD1222 vaccination. The source is an adult in good health.

The J gene is TRBJ1-1, the V gene TRBV3-1 (or the pseudogene TRBV3-2); D possibly corresponds to TRBD1 (6 bases). Germline V gene data show CDR1 as LGHDT and CDR2 as YNNKEL (reference sequence). Trimming pared 7 bases from V and 4 bases from J, leaving 19 bases between. The CDR3 extends over 15 amino acids. CDR3 nucleotides: TGTGCCAGCACTCACCTTTGGGAGGGGGGCACTGAAGCTTTCTTT. Translation: CASTHLWEGGTEAFF.

The chain is built from TRBV6-2 or TRBV6-3 and TRBJ1-1; the match to TRBD1 covers 8 bases. Germline loops: CDR1 MNHEY, CDR2 SVGEGT. The CDR3 is 15 residues long. The trim removed 2 bases at V and 0 bases at J, leaving 2 bases unmatched. The CDR3 loop reads CASSYPGQVNTEAFF. DNA for the CDR3: TGTGCCAGCAGTTACCCGGGACAGGTGAACACTGAAGCTTTCTTT.

This clone was detected only once. The genes are TRBV6-4 and TRBJ2-1, with 9 bases lining up with TRBD2. J was trimmed by 7 bases and V by 4 bases; bases with no gene match: 5. The CDR3 totals 14 residues. Germline-derived CDR1 and CDR2 are MRHNA and SNTAGT. DNA for the CDR3: TGTGCCAGCAGTGTGACTAGCGGAAGGAATGAGCAGTTCTTC. Its translation is CASSVTSGRNEQFF.